This entry is about one T cell receptor (beta chain). The antigen this receptor binds is unknown. Base qualities are not provided; no much larger clone lies one nucleotide away. These data belong to a study of blood T cell repertoires in COVID-19 (dated by TCRdb to the early 2020s). Regarding the study in general: Samples from collaborators originated in the United States, Italy and Spain and spanned both the acute and convalescent phases of COVID-19. The material from the prospective study consisted of cDNA or gDNA derived from T cells, B-cell-depleted T cells, or PBMCs. The repertoires were released in a freely available public database intended as a resource for research on the immune response to SARS-CoV-2. A de-identified subject ID, COVID-19 status, age in years and sex were almost always included in the sample metadata. Where available, HLA class I and class II types were taken from metadata supplied by the sample provider and were not determined by assay-based typing. The dataset comprised deeply sampled blood TCRbeta repertoires from subjects exposed to, actively infected with, or recovered from COVID-19. Samples came from the ongoing ImmuneRACE study (first 160 participants) plus 1,254 subjects from 6 global collaborators. Study-wide conclusions, independent of this receptor: The amount of clinical and demographic metadata varied by source and participant and was provided uncurated.

The collaborating institutions used their own protocols to collect whole blood in K2EDTA tubes. For TCRbeta analysis, collaborators shipped samples as frozen whole blood, isolated PBMCs, or DNA extracted from either of those sample types. A distance of 15 bases separates the germline ends of V and J, which lose 5 bases and 2 bases respectively. Spanning cysteine to phenylalanine, the CDR3 consists of 15 amino acids. Only the CDR3 portion is preserved as DNA: 45 bases, with reading frame beginning at the first base. The germline V gene sets CDR1 to SGHTA and CDR2 to FQGNSA. TCRbeta CDR3 regions were amplified from genomic DNA using the immunoSEQ Assay, a bias-controlled multiplex PCR. Concerning the study's data processing: The number of nucleated cells in each sample was estimated by amplification of reference gene primers within the assay. Sequence reads were collapsed and filtered to measure the absolute abundance of every unique TCRbeta CDR3 rearrangement. For each sample, productive Simpson clonality was calculated by taking the square root of Simpson's diversity index across productive rearrangements. In its TCRdb copy, this immuneACCESS table keeps in-frame sequences only and misses some clones. Where compared with another copy, unresolved V genes explain less than half of these, and the others have no known cause. Clone size and the V and J calls come from that table; the DNA yielded D and trimming. Recorded for this sample are roughly 50,000 clones; over 80% of them occurred a single time. Less than 75% of the sample lies in the top ten.

The clonotype originates from a man between 65 and 79 years old with acute or convalescent COVID-19. The sequenced sample was peripheral blood. The sequence joins TRBV7-2 to TRBJ1-1; the D gene cannot be resolved reliably. This receptor has the CDR3 CASSRRRSENTEAFF. The nucleotide sequence reads as follows: TGTGCCAGCAGCCGCCGACGGAGCGAAAACACTGAAGCTTTCTTT.